These 8 T cell receptor beta chains were sequenced from one sample in a study of cytomegalovirus exposure and HLA in healthy donors (TCRdb year 2017). The library relied on the immunoSEQ multiplex PCR assay. A mixture of 60 forward primers for TCR Vbeta segments and 13 reverse primers for TCR Jbeta segments was used in the multiplex PCR. This is the immuneACCESS table as TCRdb keeps it, with only in-frame sequences that have V and J called. A part of the clones is gone; compared with another copy, unresolved V genes explain less than half, and the rest is unexplained. Across this sample there are about 140,000 clones, with around 57% seen only once. The top ten hold around 1.8% of the sample. Sample: PBMCs. The receptors stem from a male donor in good health and CMV-seronegative.

The CDR3 coding sequence is TGTGCCAGCAGTTCCGCCGGGACAGACTCCTACGAGCAGTACTTC. Amino acids: CASSSAGTDSYEQYF. The chain combines TRBV6-1 with TRBJ2-7, with 7 bases aligning to TRBD1. The CDR3 covers 15 residues. V lost 5 bases, J lost 0 bases, and 7 bases stayed unmatched. Germline CDR1 and CDR2: MNHNS and SASEGT.

The chain joins TRBV5-1 to TRBJ2-7, with TRBD1 identical over 9 bases. Germline CDR1 reads SGHRS; CDR2 reads YFSETQ. V gave up 0 bases and J gave up 4 bases; unmatched junction bases: 2. This CDR3 has 14 residues. CDR3 amino acids: CASSLGQGVYEQYF. The CDR3 region has the DNA TGCGCCAGCAGCTTGGGACAGGGGGTTTACGAGCAGTACTTC. Drawing the rest from reference TRBV5-1 and TRBJ2-7, the complete variable domain is KAGVTQTPRYLIKTRGQQVTLSCSPISGHRSVSWYQQTPGQGLQFLFEYFSETQRNKGNFPGRFSGRQFSNSRSEMNVSTLELGDSALYLCASSLGQGVYEQYFGPGTRLTVT.

This rearrangement joins TRBV11-2 to TRBJ2-5; maybe TRBD1 (6 bases). CDR3 length: 15 amino acids. Germline-derived CDR1 and CDR2 are SGHAT and FQNNGV. V dropped 4 bases and J dropped 2 bases, with 14 bases sitting between them. DNA for the CDR3: TGTGCCAGCAGCTCCCTACAGGGAATACAAGAGACCCAGTACTTC. This translates into CASSSLQGIQETQYF.

CDR3 sequence reads: CASSEQRADTQYF. In DNA, the CDR3 is TGTGCCAGCAGTGAACAGAGGGCAGATACGCAGTATTTT. V gene TRBV6-1 combines with J gene TRBJ2-3, with TRBD2 as a possible D gene (5 bases). CDR3 length equals 13 residues. V gave up 2 bases and J gave up 4 bases, with 7 bases separating them. The V gene's germline CDR1 is MNHNS and CDR2 SASEGT.

This clone has just a few counts. The chain joins TRBV7-9 to TRBJ1-5; D remains ambiguous. There are 14 residues in the CDR3. The germline gives CDR1 SEHNR, CDR2 FQNEAQ (reference sequence). Between the trimmed V and J ends, which lost 3 bases and 0 bases, there was a span of 6 bases. DNA for the CDR3: TGTGCCAGCAGCTTCACAAATAGCAATCAGCCCCAGCATTTT. Translated: CASSFTNSNQPQHF.

This clone was counted a few times. V gene TRBV7-9 combines with J gene TRBJ2-5; possible D gene TRBD2, 6 bases. Germline values: CDR1 SEHNR, CDR2 FQNEAQ (reference sequence). Trimming removed 2 bases from V and 5 bases from J, with 15 bases in between. This CDR3 is built from 15 residues. The CDR3 spells CASSLMAGSGETQYF. CDR3 nucleotides: TGTGCCAGCAGCTTAATGGCGGGGTCTGGGGAGACCCAGTACTTC.

This chain joins TRBV6-1 and TRBJ1-4; D is ambiguous. Trimming took 8 bases from V and 1 from J, leaving 14 bases between them. Looked up from germline, CDR1 is MNHNS and CDR2 is SASEGT. The CDR3 sequence is 15 residues long. The CDR3 DNA reads as TGTGCCAGCCAGAGGGTCCTACTAACTAATGAAAAACTGTTTTTT. This encodes CASQRVLLTNEKLFF.

This clone has only a few counts. This CDR3 reads CASSLELGYSSPLHF. Here the CDR3 DNA reads TGTGCCAGCAGCTTAGAGTTGGGTTATAGCTCACCCCTCCACTTT. The V call is TRBV7-8, the J call TRBJ1-6; D is uncertain. Trimming cost V 1 base and J 10 bases, with 14 bases left between them. CDR3 size: 15 residues. Germline V CDR1 and CDR2: SGHVS, FQNEAQ.